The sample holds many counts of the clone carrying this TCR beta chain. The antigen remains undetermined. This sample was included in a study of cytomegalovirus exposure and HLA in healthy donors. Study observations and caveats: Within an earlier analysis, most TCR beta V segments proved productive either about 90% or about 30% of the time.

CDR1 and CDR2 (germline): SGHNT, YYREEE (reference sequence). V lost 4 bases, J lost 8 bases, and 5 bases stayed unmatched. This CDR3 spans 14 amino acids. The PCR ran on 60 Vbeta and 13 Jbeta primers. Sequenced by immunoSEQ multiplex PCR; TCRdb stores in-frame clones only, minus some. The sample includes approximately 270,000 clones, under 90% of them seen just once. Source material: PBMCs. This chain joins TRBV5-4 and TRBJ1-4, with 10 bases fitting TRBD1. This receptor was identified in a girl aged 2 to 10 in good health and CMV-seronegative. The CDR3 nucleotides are TGTGCCAGCAGCCGGACAGGGGGAGGAGAAAAACTGTTTTTT. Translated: CASSRTGGGEKLFF.